The 31 T cell receptor beta chains listed next were all sequenced from one sample in a study of blood T cell repertoires in COVID-19. Using immunoSEQ multiplex PCR, the repertoire was profiled, and TCRdb retains in-frame clones only, with some absent. The sample carries around 200,000 clones, approximately 79% recorded once. Sequences were obtained from peripheral blood. The source is a man between 50 and 59 years old who had recovered from COVID-19.

The chain joins TRBV5-4 to TRBJ1-2; 9 bases line up with TRBD1. The length of the CDR3 is 15 residues. V shed 4 bases, J shed 4 bases, and the junction held 8 bases outside the gene matches. Germline V gene data show CDR1 as SGHNT and CDR2 as YYREEE (reference sequence). The CDR3 bases are TGTGCCAGCAGCCACTCGGGACAGGGCGGCTATGGCTACACCTTC. Translating gives CASSHSGQGGYGYTF.

The chain carries TRBV10-2 and TRBJ2-1, with D unclear. CDR3 length: 16 residues. V dropped 0 bases and J dropped 4 bases, with 13 bases sitting between them. From germline, CDR1 is WSHSY and CDR2 SAAADI. CDR3 coding DNA: TGCGCCAGCAGTGAGTCCCAGGTACCCTTTTACAATGAGCAGTTCTTC. Translating gives CASSESQVPFYNEQFF.

This chain joins TRBV12-5 and TRBJ2-7; 7 bases map to TRBD2. Germline loops: CDR1 LGHNT, CDR2 FRNRAP. J was trimmed by 1 base and V by 7 bases; bases with no gene match: 10. There are 15 residues in the CDR3. The CDR3 nucleotides are TGTGCTAGTGAAGAATGGCGGGAGCGGTCCTACGAGCAGTACTTC. It codes for CASEEWRERSYEQYF.

V gene TRBV27 combines with J gene TRBJ2-7; weak D call: TRBD1 (5 bases). Trimming removed 6 bases at V and 0 bases at J, with 12 bases between. Germline V lookup: CDR1 MNHEY, CDR2 SMNVEV (reference sequence). The CDR3 has 14 residues. The CDR3 nucleotides read TGTGCCAGCAGCCGGAAGGGGCCCTCCTACGAGCAGTACTTC. Translation: CASSRKGPSYEQYF.

This clone was detected a few times. V is TRBV6-6 and J is TRBJ2-1, with 8 bases matching TRBD1. The germline gives CDR1 MNHNY, CDR2 SVGAGI (reference sequence). The CDR3 has 16 amino acids. Trimming at V came to 8 bases and at J to 6 bases, leaving 15 bases not matched to a gene. In nucleotides, the CDR3 is TGTGCCAGCGGCCGACAGCAGGGGGCCCGGTCCAATGAGCAGTTCTTC. Encoded protein: CASGRQQGARSNEQFF.

This clone has only one observation. J is TRBJ2-1 and V is TRBV5-4; D remains unclear. Germline assignment: CDR1 SGHNT and CDR2 YYREEE (reference sequence). V dropped 3 bases and J dropped 5 bases, with 6 bases sitting between them. The CDR3 consists of 12 residues. The CDR3 region has the DNA TGTGCCAGCAGCTACACGAACAATGAGCAGTTCTTC. It encodes CASSYTNNEQFF.

This clone was detected many times. V is TRBV30 and J is TRBJ1-6; 7 bases align to TRBD1. V was clipped by 1 base and J by 7 bases; unmatched bases: 1. The CDR3 is 13 amino acids. Germline assignment: CDR1 GTSNPN and CDR2 SVGIG (reference sequence). As DNA, the CDR3 is TGTGCCTGGAGTGAGACAGGGAATTCACCCCTCCACTTT. Its protein is CAWSETGNSPLHF.

The chain combines TRBV30 with TRBJ2-3, with 10 bases fitting TRBD1. CDR1 and CDR2 (germline): GTSNPN, SVGIG (reference sequence). The CDR3 length is 17 residues. Losses at the gene ends were 4 bases for V and 1 base for J; bases not matched to a gene: 11. The CDR3 loop is CAWTLGSGTGGTDTQYF. The CDR3 coding sequence is TGTGCCTGGACTCTCGGGTCCGGGACAGGGGGCACAGATACGCAGTATTTT.

The V and J genes are TRBV28 and TRBJ1-1, with a possible D match to TRBD1 (5 bases). There are 18 residues in the CDR3. The germline CDR1 and CDR2 sequences are MDHEN and SYDVKM. V was clipped by 3 bases and J by 0 bases, with 20 bases between them. In nucleotides, the CDR3 is TGTGCCAGCAGTTTTCGTTATAGGCAGGGCCCGATGAACACTGAAGCTTTCTTT. It is translated as CASSFRYRQGPMNTEAFF.

This rearrangement joins TRBV5-1 to TRBJ2-2; 8 nucleotides align to TRBD2. The germline CDR1 and CDR2 sequences are SGHRS and YFSETQ. V shed 4 bases, J shed 6 bases, and the junction held 14 bases outside the gene matches. The CDR3 has 17 residues. CDR3 DNA: TGCGCCAGCAGCGGAACCGGGACTAGATTTGGAGCCGGGGAGCTGTTTTTT. As protein: CASSGTGTRFGAGELFF.

This chain links TRBV24-1 with TRBJ2-5, with 13 bases identical to TRBD2. Germline CDR1 KGHDR, CDR2 SFDVKD. This CDR3 is built from 16 residues. Trimming removed 10 bases from V and 5 bases from J; junction bases left unmatched: 12. CDR3 region: CATGDGLAGVSETQYF. The CDR3 bases are TGTGCCACGGGCGACGGACTAGCGGGAGTTTCGGAGACCCAGTACTTC.

The chain carries TRBV6-5 and TRBJ1-1; no definite D call. This CDR3 is 13 amino acids long. Germline CDR1 and CDR2: MNHEY and SVGAGI. V dropped 0 bases and J dropped 4 bases, with 6 bases sitting between them. The DNA of the CDR3 is TGTGCCAGCAGTTACTCGAAGCTCACTGAAGCTTTCTTT. Translating it yields CASSYSKLTEAFF.

The chain's CDR3 is CASSFDSLNTEAFF. The CDR3 DNA follows: TGTGCCAGCAGCTTTGACAGTCTTAACACTGAAGCTTTCTTT. This sequence joins TRBV7-2 and TRBJ1-1, with D maybe TRBD1 (5 bases). Germline CDR1 and CDR2: SGHTA and FQGNSA. V was pared by 3 bases and J by 2 bases, with 10 bases between. This CDR3 is 14 amino acids long.

This clone was seen only once. The rearrangement joins TRBV18 to TRBJ2-7; TRBD2 matches 8 bases. V lost 2 bases, J lost 6 bases, and 6 bases stayed unmatched. Per germline, CDR1 KGHSH and CDR2 LQKENI. The CDR3 consists of 14 residues. This CDR3 is CASSPRREVVEQYF. The DNA of the CDR3 is TGTGCCAGCTCACCAAGGCGGGAGGTTGTCGAGCAGTACTTC.

This sequence joins TRBV5-1 and TRBJ2-7; 7 nucleotides line up with TRBD1. Germline loops: CDR1 SGHRS, CDR2 YFSETQ. J lost 0 bases, V lost 4 bases, and 7 bases had no gene match. This CDR3 spans 15 amino acids. CDR3 in DNA: TGCGCCAGCAGCGTCATGACAGGGAGCTCCTACGAGCAGTACTTC. Its protein is CASSVMTGSSYEQYF.

The chain is built from TRBV10-3 and TRBJ1-2, with 11 bases matching TRBD1. From germline, CDR1 is ENHRY and CDR2 SYGVKD. The CDR3 is 13 amino acids. V dropped 6 bases and J dropped 7; count of bases not matched to a gene: 4. The CDR3 sequence is CAIRGQGAGGYTF. The DNA of the CDR3 is TGTGCCATCAGAGGACAGGGGGCAGGTGGCTACACCTTC.

The CDR3 sequence: CASSGGSLNTQYF. The CDR3 region has the DNA TGTGCCTCTAGCGGGGGGTCCTTAAATACGCAGTATTTT. This chain links TRBV30 with TRBJ2-3; 11 nucleotides agree with TRBD2. The germline V gene encodes CDR1 GTSNPN and CDR2 SVGIG (reference sequence). CDR3 length: 13 amino acids. The V and J ends lost 7 bases and 7 bases, in that order; junction bases with no gene match: 7.

V is TRBV7-9 and J is TRBJ2-7; 10 bases fit TRBD2. This CDR3 is 15 amino acids long. Germline CDR1 is SEHNR and CDR2 is FQNEAQ (reference sequence). J lost 6 bases, V lost 4 bases, and 9 bases had no gene match. CDR3 protein: CASSSPAGGQGEQYF. The CDR3 DNA is TGTGCCAGCAGCTCCCCAGCGGGAGGGCAGGGCGAGCAGTACTTC. Full variable domain (outside the CDR3, taken from reference TRBV7-9 and TRBJ2-7): DTGVSQNPRHKITKRGQNVTFRCDPISEHNRLYWYRQTLGQGPEFLTYFQNEAQLEKSRLLSDRFSAERPKGSFSTLEIQRTEQGDSAMYLCASSSPAGGQGEQYFGPGTRLTVT.

A word on this clone: Its ends do not fully match the called genes, so a read error is possible. The rearrangement links TRBV7-2 to TRBJ2-7; the match to TRBD2 covers 7 bases. This CDR3 contains 15 residues. Germline V gene data show CDR1 as SGHTA and CDR2 as FQGNSA. The chain's CDR3 is CASSLSGGSRYEQYF. The CDR3 DNA reads TGTGCCAGTAGCTTATCAGGCGGGAGTAGATACGAGCAGTACTTC.

V gene TRBV28 combines with J gene TRBJ2-7; 8 bases fit TRBD1. V shed 7 bases, J shed 4 bases, and the junction held 15 bases outside the gene matches. Germline assignment: CDR1 MDHEN and CDR2 SYDVKM. CDR3 length: 16 residues. CDR3 sequence reads: CASNSPGRTGIYEQYF. The CDR3 DNA follows: TGTGCCAGCAACTCTCCAGGGCGGACAGGGATTTACGAGCAGTACTTC.

The rearrangement joins TRBV4-3 to TRBJ2-3; maybe TRBD2 (6 bases). The V end lost 0 bases, the J end lost 5 bases, and 12 bases lay between the germline ends. The CDR3 covers 15 residues. CDR1 is LGHNA, CDR2 YSLEER, per germline. The CDR3 region has the DNA TGCGCCAGCAGCCAAGATCCCGGGAGTATAGATACGCAGTATTTT. As protein: CASSQDPGSIDTQYF.

V and J are TRBV7-9 and TRBJ2-7; 9 positions match TRBD2. With 1 base clipped from V and 5 bases from J, the junction kept 6 bases outside the gene matches. The CDR3 is 15 amino acids. Germline CDR1 reads SEHNR; CDR2 reads FQNEAQ (reference sequence). This chain's CDR3 is CASSLGSSGIDEQYF. The CDR3 bases are TGTGCCAGCAGCTTAGGGTCTAGCGGGATCGACGAGCAGTACTTC.

CDR3 sequence (DNA): TGTGCCAGCAGCATGCTGACTAGTACCTCGGCTGAGCAGTTCTTC. Protein: CASSMLTSTSAEQFF. The chain couples TRBV11-2 to TRBJ2-1; perhaps TRBD2 as D (6 bases). CDR1 and CDR2 (germline): SGHAT, FQNNGV. V lost 5 bases and J lost 9, with 20 bases in between. The CDR3 covers 15 residues. Supplemented by reference TRBV11-2 and TRBJ2-1, the full variable domain reads EAGVAQSPRYKIIEKRQSVAFWCNPISGHATLYWYQQILGQGPKLLIQFQNNGVVDDSQLPKDRFSAERLKGVDSTLKIQPAKLEDSAVYLCASSMLTSTSAEQFFGPGTRLTVL.

This clone was recorded once. The gene calls are TRBV11-2 and TRBJ2-3; 10 nucleotides match TRBD2. Germline V gives CDR1 SGHAT, CDR2 FQNNGV. V was clipped by 1 base and J by 2 bases; unmatched bases: 9. This CDR3 has 18 amino acids. The CDR3 nucleotides read TGTGCCAGCAGCTTAGTAGGTCTAGCGGGAGCTCTCACAGATACGCAGTATTTT. This codes for CASSLVGLAGALTDTQYF.

The rearrangement uses TRBV29-1 and TRBJ2-1, with 8 bases fitting TRBD2. CDR3 length: 12 amino acids. Germline CDR1 reads SQVTM; CDR2 reads ANQGSEA. J gave up 9 bases and V 6 bases, and 7 bases lay outside the gene matches. The CDR3, as DNA: TGCAGCGTGGAGCGGGAGCGCATTGAGCAGTTCTTC. Encoded protein: CSVERERIEQFF.

The J gene is TRBJ2-2, the V gene TRBV4-3, with D unclear. Germline assignment: CDR1 LGHNA and CDR2 YSLEER. Trimming shortened V by 0 bases and J by 6 bases, and 11 bases separated the two germline ends. CDR3 length equals 15 residues. The CDR3 coding sequence is TGCGCCAGCAGCCAAGATTGGCTAGTCCCCGGGGAGCTGTTTTTT. Amino acid sequence: CASSQDWLVPGELFF.

The chain uses TRBV5-1 and TRBJ1-5; D is unclear. Germline V CDR1 and CDR2: SGHRS, YFSETQ. CDR3 length: 14 amino acids. V was shortened by 4 bases and J by 6 bases, with 14 bases between the two germline ends. CDR3 bases: TGCGCCAGCAGCCCTGGTGGAGGGAGTCAGCCCCAGCATTTT. Its translation: CASSPGGGSQPQHF.

The chain combines TRBV6-2 or TRBV6-3 with TRBJ1-1; D perhaps matches TRBD1 (6 bases). Germline CDR1 and CDR2: MNHEY and SVGEGT. Trimming took 1 base from V and 5 from J, leaving 11 bases between them. The CDR3 length is 14 residues. CDR3 in amino acids: CASSYFSGTTEAFF. CDR3 nucleotides: TGTGCCAGCAGTTACTTTTCCGGGACAACTGAAGCTTTCTTT.

This chain connects TRBV7-5 to TRBJ2-1; TRBD2 is taken as the D call from the table, unchecked against the DNA. TRBV7-5 is classified as a pseudogene. The CDR3 length is 16 residues. CDR3: CVRSLRVVAGINEQFF. CDR3 coding DNA: TGTGTCAGAAGCTTACGGGTGGTAGCGGGAATAAATGAGCAGTTCTTC.

This clone appeared a few times. The gene calls are TRBV24-1 and TRBJ2-5; 7 nucleotides align to TRBD1. This CDR3 is 16 amino acids long. Germline values: CDR1 KGHDR, CDR2 SFDVKD. The J segment lost 1 base and the V segment lost 5 bases, leaving 9 bases of the junction unmatched. The CDR3 nucleotides are TGTGCCACCAGTGCCCCCGACAGGGATGTCCAAGAGACCCAGTACTTC. Translation: CATSAPDRDVQETQYF.

The rearrangement joins TRBV14 to TRBJ2-7; 14 nucleotides align to TRBD2. CDR1 and CDR2 from the germline V gene are SGHDN and FVKESK. CDR3 length equals 18 residues. The junction had 11 bases not matched to a gene; V was cut back by 1 base and J by 6 bases. The CDR3 DNA sequence: TGTGCCAGCAGCCAAGTAACGACCTGGACTAGCGGGAGGATCGAGCAGTACTTC. Translation: CASSQVTTWTSGRIEQYF.